This T cell receptor beta chain derives from a study of control samples from healthy donors and cancer patients. TCRdb keeps only in-frame clones here, not all; method: immunoSEQ multiplex PCR. The sample records 100,000 to 150,000 clones, roughly nine tenths being singletons. The CDR3 contains 13 residues. Germline V lookup: CDR1 SGHRS, CDR2 YFSETQ. Trimming pared 4 bases from V and 0 bases from J, leaving 7 bases between. Sequenced input: blood. The V and J genes are TRBV5-1 and TRBJ2-5; maybe TRBD1 (5 bases). This clonotype was obtained from a man aged 18-30 years in good health. The CDR3 DNA is TGCGCCAGCAGCCGGACACACCAAGAGACCCAGTACTTC. Its translation is CASSRTHQETQYF.